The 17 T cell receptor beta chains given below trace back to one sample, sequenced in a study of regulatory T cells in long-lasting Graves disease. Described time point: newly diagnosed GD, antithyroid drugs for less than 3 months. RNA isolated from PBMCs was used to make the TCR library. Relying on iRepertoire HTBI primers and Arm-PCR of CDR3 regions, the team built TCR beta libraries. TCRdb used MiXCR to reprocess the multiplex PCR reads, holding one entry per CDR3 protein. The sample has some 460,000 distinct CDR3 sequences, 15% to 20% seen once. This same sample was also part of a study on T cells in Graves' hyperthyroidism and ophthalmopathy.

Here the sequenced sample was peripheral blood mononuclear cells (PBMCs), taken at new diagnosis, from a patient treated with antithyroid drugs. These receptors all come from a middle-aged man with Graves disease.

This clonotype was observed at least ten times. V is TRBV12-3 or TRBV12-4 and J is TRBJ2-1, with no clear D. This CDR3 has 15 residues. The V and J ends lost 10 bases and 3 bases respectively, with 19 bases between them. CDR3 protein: CATLPWGEFYNEQFF. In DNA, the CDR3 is TGTGCCACCCTTCCATGGGGTGAGTTCTACAATGAGCAGTTCTTC.

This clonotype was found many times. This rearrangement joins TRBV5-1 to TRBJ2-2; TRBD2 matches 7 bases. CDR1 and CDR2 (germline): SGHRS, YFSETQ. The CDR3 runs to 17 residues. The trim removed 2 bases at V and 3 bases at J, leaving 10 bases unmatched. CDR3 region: CASSFGRRTRYTGELFF. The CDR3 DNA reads TGCGCCAGCAGCTTCGGGAGGCGGACTCGCTACACCGGGGAGCTGTTTTTT.

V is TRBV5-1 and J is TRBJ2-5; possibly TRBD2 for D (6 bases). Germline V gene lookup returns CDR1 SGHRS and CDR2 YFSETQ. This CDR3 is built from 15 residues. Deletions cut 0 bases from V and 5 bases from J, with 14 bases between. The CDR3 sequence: CASSLAGGSWETQYF. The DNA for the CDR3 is TGCGCCAGCAGCTTGGCTGGGGGGAGTTGGGAGACCCAGTACTTC.

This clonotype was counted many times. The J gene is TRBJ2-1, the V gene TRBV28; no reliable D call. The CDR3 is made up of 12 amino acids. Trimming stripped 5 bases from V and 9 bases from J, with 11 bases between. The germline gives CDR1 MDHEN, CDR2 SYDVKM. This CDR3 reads CASSLLVGEQFF. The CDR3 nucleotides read TGTGCCAGCAGTCTCCTGGTCGGTGAGCAGTTCTTC.

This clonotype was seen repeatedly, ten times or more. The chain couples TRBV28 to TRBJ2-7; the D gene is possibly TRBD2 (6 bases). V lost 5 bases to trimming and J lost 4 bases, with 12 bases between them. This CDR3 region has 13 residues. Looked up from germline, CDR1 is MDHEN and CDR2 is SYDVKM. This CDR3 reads CASSPGTGYEQYF. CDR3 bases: TGTGCCAGCAGTCCCGGGACTGGTTACGAGCAGTACTTC.

The CDR3 spells CASSPARAVGYGYTF. The CDR3 DNA sequence: TGTGCCAGCAGCCCCGCCAGGGCTGTAGGGTATGGCTACACCTTC. V gene TRBV25-1 combines with J gene TRBJ1-2; D may be TRBD1 (5 bases). CDR1 and CDR2 from the germline V gene are MGHDK and SYGVNS. Trimming cost V 6 bases and J 5 bases, with 19 bases left between them. The CDR3 is made up of 15 amino acids.

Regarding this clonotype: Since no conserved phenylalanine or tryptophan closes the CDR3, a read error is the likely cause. CDR3 coding DNA: TGCAGTGCTAGATACATAGTCGACAGCCTTAATCAGCCCCAGCATCTT. Amino acid sequence: CSARYIVDSLNQPQHL. The V gene is TRBV20-1, the J gene TRBJ1-5, with D possibly matching TRBD1 (5 bases). The CDR3 has 16 amino acids. CDR1 DFQATT and CDR2 SNEGSKA come from the germline V gene (reference sequence). V lost 2 bases and J lost 4, with 18 bases in between.

The DNA for the CDR3 is TGCAGTGCCCATGGGACGGACACCTACGAGCAGTACTTC. Translated, it gives CSAHGTDTYEQYF. This chain links TRBV20-1 with TRBJ2-7, with D perhaps given as TRBD1 or TRBD2 (5 bases each). Trimming removed 6 bases at V and 2 bases at J, with 14 bases between. CDR3 length: 13 residues. Per the germline V gene, CDR1 is DFQATT and CDR2 is SNEGSKA (reference sequence).

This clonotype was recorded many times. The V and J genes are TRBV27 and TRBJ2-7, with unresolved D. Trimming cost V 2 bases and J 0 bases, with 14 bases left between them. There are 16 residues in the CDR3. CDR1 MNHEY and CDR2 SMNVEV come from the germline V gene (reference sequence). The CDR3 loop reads CASSLKVLPGSYEQYF. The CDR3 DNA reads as TGTGCCAGCAGTTTAAAGGTTTTGCCAGGCTCCTACGAGCAGTACTTC.

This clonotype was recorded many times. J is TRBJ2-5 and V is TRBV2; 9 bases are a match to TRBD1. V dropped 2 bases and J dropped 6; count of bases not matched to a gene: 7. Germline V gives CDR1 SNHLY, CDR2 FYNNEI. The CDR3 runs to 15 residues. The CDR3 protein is CASSEFGGQGKTQYF. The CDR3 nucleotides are TGTGCCAGCAGTGAATTCGGTGGACAGGGGAAGACCCAGTACTTC.

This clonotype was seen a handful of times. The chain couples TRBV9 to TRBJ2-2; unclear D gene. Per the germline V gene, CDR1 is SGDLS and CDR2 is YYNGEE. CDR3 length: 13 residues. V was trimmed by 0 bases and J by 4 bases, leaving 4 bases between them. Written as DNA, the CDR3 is TGTGCCAGCAGCGTAGCTACCACCGGGGAGCTGTTTTTT. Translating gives CASSVATTGELFF.

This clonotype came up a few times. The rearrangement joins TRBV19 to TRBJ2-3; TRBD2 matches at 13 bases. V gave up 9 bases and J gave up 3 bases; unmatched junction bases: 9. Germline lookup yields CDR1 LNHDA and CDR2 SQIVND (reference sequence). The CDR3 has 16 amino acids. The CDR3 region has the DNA TGTGCCAGGATTTGGACTAGCGGGAGAGCTACAGATACGCAGTATTTT. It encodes CARIWTSGRATDTQYF.

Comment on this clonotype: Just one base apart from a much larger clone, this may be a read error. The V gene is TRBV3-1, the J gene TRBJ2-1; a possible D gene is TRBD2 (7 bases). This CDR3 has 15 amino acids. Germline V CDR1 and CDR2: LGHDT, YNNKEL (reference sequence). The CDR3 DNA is TGTACCAGCAGCCAAGCGGGGTGGGGGGCGTATGAGCAGTTCTTC. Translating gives CTSSQAGWGAYEQFF.

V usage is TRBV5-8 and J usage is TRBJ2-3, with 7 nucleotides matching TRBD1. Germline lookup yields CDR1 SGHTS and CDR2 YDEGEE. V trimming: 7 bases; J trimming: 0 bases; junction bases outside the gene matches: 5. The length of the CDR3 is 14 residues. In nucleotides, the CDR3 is TGTGCCAGCGACGACAGGGCTAGCACAGATACGCAGTATTTT. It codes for CASDDRASTDTQYF.

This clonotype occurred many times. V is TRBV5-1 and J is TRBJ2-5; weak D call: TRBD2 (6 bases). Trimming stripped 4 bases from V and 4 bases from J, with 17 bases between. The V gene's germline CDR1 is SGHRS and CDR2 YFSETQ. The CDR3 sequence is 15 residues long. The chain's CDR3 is CASSKGGDTGETQYF. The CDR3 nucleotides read TGCGCCAGCAGCAAAGGCGGGGATACAGGAGAGACCCAGTACTTC.

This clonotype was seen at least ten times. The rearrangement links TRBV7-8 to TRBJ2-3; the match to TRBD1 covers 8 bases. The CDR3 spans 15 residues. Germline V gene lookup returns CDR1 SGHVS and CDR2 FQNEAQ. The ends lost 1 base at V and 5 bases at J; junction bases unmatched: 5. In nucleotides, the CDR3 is TGTGCCAGCAGCTTAGGTGGCAGGGGGCAAGATACGCAGTATTTT. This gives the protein CASSLGGRGQDTQYF.

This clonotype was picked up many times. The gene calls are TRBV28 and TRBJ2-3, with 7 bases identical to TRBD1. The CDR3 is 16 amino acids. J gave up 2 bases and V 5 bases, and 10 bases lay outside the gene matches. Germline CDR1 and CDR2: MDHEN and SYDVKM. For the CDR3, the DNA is TGTGCCAGCAGTATAAACAGGGGAGCGGCCACAGATACGCAGTATTTT. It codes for CASSINRGAATDTQYF.